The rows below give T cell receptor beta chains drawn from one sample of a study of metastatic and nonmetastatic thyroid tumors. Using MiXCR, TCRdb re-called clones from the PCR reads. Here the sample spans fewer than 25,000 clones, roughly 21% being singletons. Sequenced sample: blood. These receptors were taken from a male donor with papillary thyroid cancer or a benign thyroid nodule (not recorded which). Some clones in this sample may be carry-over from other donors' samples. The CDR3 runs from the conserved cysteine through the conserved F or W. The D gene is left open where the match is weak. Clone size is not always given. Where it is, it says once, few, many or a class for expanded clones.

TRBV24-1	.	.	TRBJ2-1	TGTGCCACCAGTGGAAGACTAGTAGGTGAGAATGAGCAGTTCTTC	CATSGRLVGENEQFF
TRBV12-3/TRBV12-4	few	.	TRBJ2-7	TGTGCCAGCAGTTTTTTGACCTACGAGCAGTACTTC	CASSFLTYEQYF
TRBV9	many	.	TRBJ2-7	TGTGCCAGCAGCGTGGCAGGGCAGGGAAATGGCGAGCAGTACTTC	CASSVAGQGNGEQYF
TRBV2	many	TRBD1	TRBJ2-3	TGTGCCAGCAGGGACCAATCAAACAGGGGGCTGGCAGATACGCAGTATTTT	CASRDQSNRGLADTQYF
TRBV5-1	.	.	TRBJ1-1	TGCGCCAGCATCTTCACGACCCTTAGGTTGTGGCCCGGATCTTTCTTT	CASIFTTLRLWPGSFF
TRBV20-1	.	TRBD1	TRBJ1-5	TGCAGTGCTCATCCCGGACAGGTCAATCAGCCCCAGCATTTT	CSAHPGQVNQPQHF
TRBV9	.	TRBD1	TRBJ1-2	TGTGCCAGCAGCGTAGAAGGGGGCGCTGGCTACACCTTC	CASSVEGGAGYTF
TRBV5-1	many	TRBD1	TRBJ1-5	TGCGCCAGCAGCTCTGGACAGGGGGACCAGCCCCAGCATTTT	CASSSGQGDQPQHF
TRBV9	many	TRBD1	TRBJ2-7	TGTGCCAGCTCCCCCGGGACAGGCTTCTACGAGCAGTACTTC	CASSPGTGFYEQYF
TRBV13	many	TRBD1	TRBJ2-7	TGTGCCAGCAGCCTAGCCGGGACAGGGAGCTACGAGCAGTACTTC	CASSLAGTGSYEQYF
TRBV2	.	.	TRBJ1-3	TGTGCCAGCAGTGATAGGTGTCTCAGCTCTGGAAACACCATATATTTT	CASSDRCLSSGNTIYF
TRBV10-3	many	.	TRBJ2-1	TGTGCCATCAGTGAAGATCGAGCGGTGGTCAATGAGCAGTTCTTC	CAISEDRAVVNEQFF
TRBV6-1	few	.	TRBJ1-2	TGTGCCAGTAGTGAGCGTTACCAATTTTATGGCTACACCTTC	CASSERYQFYGYTF
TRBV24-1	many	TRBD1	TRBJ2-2	TGTGCCACCAGTGACTCGTCACAGGGGATCACCGGGGAGCTGTTTTTT	CATSDSSQGITGELFF
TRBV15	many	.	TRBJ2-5	TGTGCCACCAGCAGGACTGCCCGTGGGACCCAGTACTTC	CATSRTARGTQYF
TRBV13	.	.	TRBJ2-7	TGTGCCAGCAGCTCGTCGATGGACGAGCAGTACTTC	CASSSSMDEQYF
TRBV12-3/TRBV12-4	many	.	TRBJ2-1	TGTGCCAGCAGCACCTACAATGAGCAGTTCTTC	CASSTYNEQFF
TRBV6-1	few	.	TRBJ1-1	TGTGCCAGCACCCTACATCTTGACACTGAAGCTTTCTTT	CASTLHLDTEAFF
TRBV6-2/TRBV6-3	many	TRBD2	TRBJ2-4	TGTGCCAGCAGCCTCCGGGGGGAAACTAGCGGGAATAGTTGGAAAAACATTCAGTACTTC	CASSLRGETSGNSWKNIQYF
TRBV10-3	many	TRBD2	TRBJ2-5	TGTGCCATCAGTGAGACTAGCGGGAGGGCGAGGGAAGAGACCCAGTACTTC	CAISETSGRAREETQYF
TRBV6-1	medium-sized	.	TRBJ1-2	TGTGCCAGCTCCTCGAGGGGCCAGAACTATGGCTACACCTTC	CASSSRGQNYGYTF
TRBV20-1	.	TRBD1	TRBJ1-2	TGCAGTGCTGCGCTACAGGGGGCGGATTATGGCTACACCTTC	CSAALQGADYGYTF
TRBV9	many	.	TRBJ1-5	TGTGCCAGCAGCGTGGGAGGGGTAATGGATCAGCCCCAGCATTTT	CASSVGGVMDQPQHF
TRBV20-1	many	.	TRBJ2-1	TGCAGTGCTAGCGGGGAGAGCTCCTACAATGAGCAGTTCTTC	CSASGESSYNEQFF
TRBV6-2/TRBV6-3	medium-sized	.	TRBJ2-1	TGTGCCAGCAGTTACTCGAATGGAAATGAGCAGTTCTTC	CASSYSNGNEQFF
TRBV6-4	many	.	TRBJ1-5	TGTGCCAGCAGCCCCAATAGCAATCAGCCCCAGCATTTT	CASSPNSNQPQHF
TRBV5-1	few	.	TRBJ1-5	TGCGCCAGCAGCCCGTCAGGGGATCAGCCCCAGCATTTT	CASSPSGDQPQHF
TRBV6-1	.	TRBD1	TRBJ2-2	TGTGCCATCGAAGAGACAGGGTATTCTAACACCGGGGAGCTGTTTTTT	CAIEETGYSNTGELFF
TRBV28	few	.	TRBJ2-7	TGTGCCAGCAGTTTAAAATTTACAGGGATCTACGAGCAGTACTTC	CASSLKFTGIYEQYF